The sequence of this TCR beta chain was determined in a study of blood T cell repertoires in COVID-19 (dated by TCRdb to 2019 to 2021). As for the study more broadly: Samples covering the acute and convalescent phases of COVID-19 were provided by collaborators in the United States, Italy and Spain. The material from the prospective study consisted of cDNA or gDNA derived from T cells, B-cell-depleted T cells, or PBMCs. The dataset comprised deeply sampled blood TCRbeta repertoires from subjects exposed to, actively infected with, or recovered from COVID-19. The repertoires were made available in a free public database intended to serve as a resource for research on the immune response to SARS-CoV-2. Samples came from the ongoing ImmuneRACE study (first 160 participants) plus 1,254 subjects from 6 global collaborators. A de-identified subject ID, COVID-19 status, age in years and sex were almost always included in the sample metadata. Where available, HLA class I and class II types were taken from metadata supplied by the sample provider and were not determined by assay-based typing. Results and caveats for the whole study, not just this receptor: The amount of clinical and demographic metadata varied by source and participant and was provided uncurated.

Germline trimming: 6 bases from V, 3 bases from J; junction bases outside gene matches: 9. The germline V gene (reference sequence) sets CDR1 to SGHNT and CDR2 to YYREEE. The CDR3 contains 16 residues, cysteine and phenylalanine counted. Only the CDR3 DNA stays, 48 bases, in frame from base 1. The immunoSEQ Assay, a bias-controlled multiplex PCR, was used to amplify TCRbeta CDR3 regions from genomic DNA. The source study handled its data this way. Within the assay, amplification of reference gene primers was used to estimate how many nucleated cells each sample contained. Sequence reads were collapsed and filtered to measure the absolute abundance of every unique TCRbeta CDR3 rearrangement. For each sample, productive Simpson clonality was calculated as the square root of Simpson's diversity index over productive rearrangements. TCRdb took over this immuneACCESS table, retaining in-frame rearrangements with V and J assigned. Such tables are incomplete; in checked studies, under half of the missing clones stem from an unresolved V gene, and the remainder is unexplained. That table furnishes V, J and clone size, whereas the DNA furnished D and trimming. This sample is represented by roughly 260,000 clones; roughly 82% of them were singletons. 4.9% of the sample is in the top ten clones.

Whole blood was collected in K2EDTA tubes by collaborating institutions according to the institutions' own protocols. For TCRbeta analysis, collaborator samples were shipped as frozen whole blood, as isolated PBMCs, or as DNA extracted from either sample type. With regard to this clone: The clone's antigen remains unknown. Base qualities are not provided; no much larger clone lies one nucleotide away.

Sample: peripheral blood. The receptor was derived from a woman older than 75 with active or convalescent COVID-19. This sequence uses TRBV5-4 and TRBJ2-3, and 11 bases in between align with TRBD1. The bases read TGTGCCAGCAAACCCTCCGGGACAGGGGGAACAGATACGCAGTATTTT. Translated, it gives CASKPSGTGGTDTQYF.